A selection of T cell receptor beta chains follows, all from one sample in a study of cytomegalovirus exposure and HLA in healthy donors. Assay: immunoSEQ multiplex PCR; the TCRdb copy retains only in-frame clones and omits some. The sample holds some 160,000 clones, about 88% seen once. The specimen sequenced was PBMCs. The receptors were sampled from a man in his late teens or twenties in good health and CMV-seronegative. Both conserved end residues are part of each CDR3.

v_gene: TRBV19
j_gene: TRBJ1-1
CDR3aa: CASSKGQAYTEAFF

v_gene: TRBV27
j_gene: TRBJ1-1
CDR3aa: CASRTGRKAFF

v_gene: TRBV6-1
j_gene: TRBJ2-1
CDR3aa: CASNPGTSGNDEQFF

v_gene: TRBV10-2
j_gene: TRBJ1-5
CDR3aa: CASSGGTGDQPQHF

v_gene: TRBV11-2
j_gene: TRBJ2-2
CDR3aa: CASSLNRAGELFF

v_gene: TRBV6-1
j_gene: TRBJ2-1
CDR3aa: CASREDRGSYNEQFF

v_gene: TRBV27
j_gene: TRBJ2-1
CDR3aa: CASSRRGEQFF

v_gene: TRBV19
j_gene: TRBJ2-7
CDR3aa: CATSSGLYEQYF

v_gene: TRBV28
j_gene: TRBJ2-3
CDR3aa: CASSTSGSWVGPDTQYF

v_gene: TRBV25-1
j_gene: TRBJ1-1
CDR3aa: CASSDTWDTNTEAFF

v_gene: TRBV7-2
j_gene: TRBJ2-1
CDR3aa: CASSSRLAGDGNEQFF

v_gene: TRBV5-1
j_gene: TRBJ2-7
CDR3aa: CASSPGTVEQYF

v_gene: TRBV5-6
j_gene: TRBJ2-1
CDR3aa: CASSPRPGSYNEQFF

v_gene: TRBV6-6
j_gene: TRBJ2-1
CDR3aa: CASTGLAAYNEQFF

v_gene: TRBV7-2
j_gene: TRBJ2-7
CDR3aa: CASSNQGQRDGQYF

v_gene: TRBV5-1
j_gene: TRBJ1-4
CDR3aa: CASSQGGAYEKLFF

v_gene: TRBV5-1
j_gene: TRBJ1-5
CDR3aa: CASSLDNYSNQPQHF

v_gene: TRBV5-5
j_gene: TRBJ2-7
CDR3aa: CASSQWVGTGVEQYF

v_gene: TRBV11-2
j_gene: TRBJ2-7
CDR3aa: CASSLRGVSYEQYF

v_gene: TRBV5-1
j_gene: TRBJ1-2
CDR3aa: CASSLLQDARDGYTF

v_gene: TRBV25-1
j_gene: TRBJ1-6
CDR3aa: CASSGRDTLDSPLHF

v_gene: TRBV2
j_gene: TRBJ2-1
CDR3aa: CASSVGPAGGHNEQFF

v_gene: TRBV27
j_gene: TRBJ1-6
CDR3aa: CASSRPATTGLGEPLHF

v_gene: TRBV27
j_gene: TRBJ1-2
CDR3aa: CASSLGTAYGYTF

v_gene: TRBV7-2
j_gene: TRBJ2-1
CDR3aa: CASSPLDNEQFF

v_gene: TRBV28
j_gene: TRBJ1-4
CDR3aa: CASSPLIEKLFF

v_gene: TRBV13
j_gene: TRBJ1-1
CDR3aa: CASSLGNTMNTEAFF

v_gene: TRBV28
j_gene: TRBJ2-1
CDR3aa: CASSSIQGPPFDEQFF

v_gene: TRBV5-4
j_gene: TRBJ2-7
CDR3aa: CASSSRRSSYEQYF

v_gene: TRBV27
j_gene: TRBJ2-5
CDR3aa: CASRERTSGRYDAETQYF

v_gene: TRBV20-1
j_gene: TRBJ2-7
CDR3aa: CSLSETYEQYF

v_gene: TRBV28
j_gene: TRBJ1-2
CDR3aa: CASSFYGQDYGYTF

v_gene: TRBV7-8
j_gene: TRBJ2-1
CDR3aa: CASIYGTPVNEQFF

v_gene: TRBV15
j_gene: TRBJ1-5
CDR3aa: CATSREQGNQPQHF

v_gene: TRBV7-8
j_gene: TRBJ1-4
CDR3aa: CASSHGTVNNEKLFF

v_gene: TRBV11-3
j_gene: TRBJ1-3
CDR3aa: CASSEVNGNTIYF

v_gene: TRBV7-9
j_gene: TRBJ1-2
CDR3aa: CASSSRDNYGYTF

v_gene: TRBV19
j_gene: TRBJ1-5
CDR3aa: CASSQGGSNQPQHF

v_gene: TRBV1
j_gene: TRBJ2-5
CDR3aa: CTSKPSGLAGGLGGETQYF

v_gene: TRBV5-1
j_gene: TRBJ2-5
CDR3aa: CASSSPRAGGRRETQYF

v_gene: TRBV19
j_gene: TRBJ1-3
CDR3aa: CASSTGISGNTIYF

v_gene: TRBV5-1
j_gene: TRBJ1-5
CDR3aa: CASSLSGGQPQHF

v_gene: TRBV27
j_gene: TRBJ1-6
CDR3aa: CASRTGSSYNSPLHF

v_gene: TRBV27
j_gene: TRBJ1-1
CDR3aa: CASSYRGNTEAFF

v_gene: TRBV29-1
j_gene: TRBJ2-7
CDR3aa: CSATVSGSPLHEQYF

v_gene: TRBV5-1
j_gene: TRBJ2-3
CDR3aa: CASSLGQGAQDTQYF

v_gene: TRBV11-2
j_gene: TRBJ2-2
CDR3aa: CASTEIVGTNTGELFF

v_gene: TRBV28
j_gene: TRBJ1-2
CDR3aa: CASSRTGLLAYGYTF

v_gene: TRBV6-5
j_gene: TRBJ1-2
CDR3aa: CASSPGTGVHGYTF

v_gene: TRBV2
j_gene: TRBJ1-1
CDR3aa: CASMANTEAFF

v_gene: TRBV9
j_gene: TRBJ2-7
CDR3aa: CASSERAGIFYEQYF

v_gene: TRBV7-9
j_gene: TRBJ1-1
CDR3aa: CASNPEGGDTEAFF

v_gene: TRBV5-1
j_gene: TRBJ2-1
CDR3aa: CASRIDSRSYNEQFF

v_gene: TRBV7-2
j_gene: TRBJ2-7
CDR3aa: CASSLEQVYEQYF